The 10 T cell receptor beta chains listed next were all sequenced from one sample in a study of regulatory T cells in long-lasting Graves disease. Regarding time point: newly diagnosed GD, antithyroid drugs for less than 3 months. PBMC-extracted RNA yielded the TCR library. In building TCR beta libraries, iRepertoire HTBI primers were used together with Arm-PCR of CDR3 regions. TCRdb re-derived calls from the multiplex PCR reads in MiXCR, one entry per CDR3 protein. This sample carries around 400,000 distinct CDR3 sequences, around 16% of them seen once, and the ten largest clones take about 20%. The sequencing used peripheral blood mononuclear cells (PBMCs), collected at new diagnosis, from a patient treated with antithyroid drugs. The receptors stem from a female donor with Graves disease.

The table lists this clonotype with many counts. The chain recombines TRBV28 with TRBJ2-5; D might be TRBD1 or TRBD2, each matching 5 bases. V gave up 6 bases and J gave up 9 bases, with 23 bases separating them. This CDR3 spans 15 amino acids. Germline V gene data show CDR1 as MDHEN and CDR2 as SYDVKM. In nucleotides, the CDR3 is TGTGCCAGCAGAAGGGGCAACGGATTCGAGAGGGCCCAGTACTTC. Translated, it gives CASRRGNGFERAQYF.

This clonotype was seen repeatedly, ten times or more. The rearrangement uses TRBV27 and TRBJ1-2; 10 bases line up with TRBD1. V lost 10 bases, J lost 2 bases, and 4 bases stayed unmatched. The germline V gene encodes CDR1 MNHEY and CDR2 SMNVEV (reference sequence). This CDR3 is built from 13 residues. The CDR3 loop reads CATRGQGNYGYTF. The CDR3 DNA sequence: TGTGCCACCAGGGGACAGGGGAACTATGGCTACACCTTC.

Here the CDR3 DNA reads TGTGCCAGCAGCTTTAAGCCCGGGACTGAGAACACTGAAGCTTTCTTT. Its translation is CASSFKPGTENTEAFF. The chain links TRBV5-5 to TRBJ1-1; a weak D match, TRBD1 (5 bases). CDR3 length equals 16 residues. Germline CDR1 reads SGHKS; CDR2 reads YYEKEE (reference sequence). Trimming shortened V by 2 bases and J by 1 base, and 15 bases separated the two germline ends.

Notes on this clonotype: At one of its ends the junction is not consistent with the germline gene, which may arise from a read error. The CDR3 here is CVSSVGGGTEAFF. The CDR3 coding sequence is TGTGTCAGCAGCGTAGGTGGGGGGACTGAAGCTTTCTTT. The rearrangement uses TRBV9 and TRBJ1-1, with D perhaps TRBD1 (5 bases). The CDR3 loop spans 13 amino acids. CDR1 and CDR2 from the germline V gene are SGDLS and YYNGEE.

A word on this clonotype: A far larger clone is one nucleotide away, so this likely arose from a read error. This CDR3 is CASSLKGTRKADTQYF. The CDR3 region has the DNA TGTGCCAGCAGCTTAAAGGGCACTAGAAAAGCAGATACGCAGTATTTT. The V gene is TRBV11-1, the J gene TRBJ2-3, with a possible D match to TRBD2 (5 bases). The germline V gene encodes CDR1 SGHAT and CDR2 FQDESV (reference sequence). Between the trimmed V and J ends, which lost 2 bases and 4 bases, there was a span of 16 bases. The CDR3 contains 16 residues.

The sample holds many counts of this clonotype. The chain couples TRBV5-6 to TRBJ1-5, with D uncertain. In germline, CDR1 is SGHDT, CDR2 YYEEEE. The CDR3 covers 14 residues. V shed 3 bases and J shed 4 bases, with 11 bases lying between them. The DNA for the CDR3 is TGTGCCAGCAGCTCACCTAATTCTAATCAGCCCCAGCATTTT. Amino acid sequence: CASSSPNSNQPQHF.

This clonotype was found many times. The rearrangement links TRBV3-1 to TRBJ2-7; D might be TRBD2 (5 bases). The CDR3 sequence is 11 residues long. The germline V and J ends were trimmed by 5 bases and 6 bases, with 8 bases remaining between them. Germline V lookup: CDR1 LGHDT, CDR2 YNNKEL (reference sequence). The CDR3 nucleotides are TGTGCCAGCAGCGGGGAGATCGAGCAGTACTTC. Its translation is CASSGEIEQYF.

This clonotype was recorded at least ten times. The rearrangement joins TRBV4-1 to TRBJ1-1; no clear D gene. This CDR3 is built from 14 residues. V was cut by 0 bases and J by 5 bases, with 10 bases left in between. The germline V gene encodes CDR1 MGHRA and CDR2 YSYEKL. The CDR3 nucleotides are TGCGCCAGCAGCCAAGAGGCTCCGGGGACTGAAGCTTTCTTT. It translates to CASSQEAPGTEAFF.

This clonotype was counted at least ten times. The chain employs TRBV6-2 or TRBV6-3 and TRBJ1-4, with 7 bases that match TRBD1. This CDR3 is built from 14 residues. The germline CDR1 and CDR2 sequences are MNHEY and SVGEGT. The trim removed 6 bases at V and 2 bases at J, leaving 3 bases unmatched. Here the CDR3 reads CASRDRATNEKLFF. The CDR3 DNA follows: TGTGCCAGCAGAGACAGGGCCACTAATGAAAAACTGTTTTTT.

The chain combines TRBV7-2 with TRBJ2-3; 7 bases map to TRBD2. CDR3 length: 16 amino acids. The V gene's germline CDR1 is SGHTA and CDR2 FQGNSA. V shed 2 bases and J 6 bases; nucleotides not matched to a gene: 11. CDR3 sequence (DNA): TGTGCCAGCAGCTTACTTGCGGGAGTTATAGGGGATACGCAGTATTTT. Residues: CASSLLAGVIGDTQYF.